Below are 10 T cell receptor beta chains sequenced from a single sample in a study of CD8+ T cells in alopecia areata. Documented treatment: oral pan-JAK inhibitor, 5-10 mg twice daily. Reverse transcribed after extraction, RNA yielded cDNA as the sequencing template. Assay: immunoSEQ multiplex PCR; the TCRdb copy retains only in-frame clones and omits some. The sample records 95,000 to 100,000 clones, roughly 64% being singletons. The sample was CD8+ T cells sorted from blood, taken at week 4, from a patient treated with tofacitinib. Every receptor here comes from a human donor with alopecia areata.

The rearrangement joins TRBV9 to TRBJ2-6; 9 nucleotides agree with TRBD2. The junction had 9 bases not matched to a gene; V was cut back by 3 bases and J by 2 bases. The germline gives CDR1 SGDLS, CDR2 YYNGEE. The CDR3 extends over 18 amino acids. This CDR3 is CASSGGVAGDAGANVLTF. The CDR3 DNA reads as TGTGCCAGCAGCGGCGGGGTAGCGGGAGATGCTGGGGCCAACGTCCTGACTTTC.

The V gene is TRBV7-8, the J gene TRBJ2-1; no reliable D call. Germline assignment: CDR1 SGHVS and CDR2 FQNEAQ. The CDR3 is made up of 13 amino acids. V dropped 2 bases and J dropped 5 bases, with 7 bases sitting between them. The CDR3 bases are TGTGCCAGCAGCTTACCCTGGGACAATGAGCAGTTCTTC. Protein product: CASSLPWDNEQFF. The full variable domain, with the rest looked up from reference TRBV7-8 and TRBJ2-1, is GAGVSQSPRYKVAKRGQDVALRCDPISGHVSLFWYQQALGQGPEFLTYFQNEAQLDKSGLPSDRFFAERPEGSVSTLKIQRTQQEDSAVYLCASSLPWDNEQFFGPGTRLTVL.

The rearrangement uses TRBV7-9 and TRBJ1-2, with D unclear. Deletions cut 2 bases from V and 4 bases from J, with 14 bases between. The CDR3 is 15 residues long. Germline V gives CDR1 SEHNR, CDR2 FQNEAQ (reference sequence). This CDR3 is CASSLTLTEFYGYTF. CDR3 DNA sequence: TGTGCCAGCAGCTTAACATTGACCGAGTTCTATGGCTACACCTTC.

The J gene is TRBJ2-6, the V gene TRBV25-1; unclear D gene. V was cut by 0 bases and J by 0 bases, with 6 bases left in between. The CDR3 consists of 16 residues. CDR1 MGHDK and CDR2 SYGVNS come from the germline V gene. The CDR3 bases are TGTGCCAGCAGTGAATACGGCCCCTCTGGGGCCAACGTCCTGACTTTC. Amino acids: CASSEYGPSGANVLTF.

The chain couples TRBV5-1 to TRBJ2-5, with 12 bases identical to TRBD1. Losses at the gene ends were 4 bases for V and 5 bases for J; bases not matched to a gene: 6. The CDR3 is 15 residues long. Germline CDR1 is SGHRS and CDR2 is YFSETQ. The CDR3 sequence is CASSGGQGAVETQYF. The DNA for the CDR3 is TGCGCCAGCAGCGGGGGACAGGGGGCAGTTGAGACCCAGTACTTC.

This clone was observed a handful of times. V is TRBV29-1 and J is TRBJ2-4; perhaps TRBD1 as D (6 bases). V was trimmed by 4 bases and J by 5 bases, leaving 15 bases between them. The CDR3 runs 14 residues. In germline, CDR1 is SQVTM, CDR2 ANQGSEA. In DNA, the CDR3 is TGCAGCGTTGTTGGCAGGGGTTCCCAAAACATTCAGTACTTC. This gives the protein CSVVGRGSQNIQYF.

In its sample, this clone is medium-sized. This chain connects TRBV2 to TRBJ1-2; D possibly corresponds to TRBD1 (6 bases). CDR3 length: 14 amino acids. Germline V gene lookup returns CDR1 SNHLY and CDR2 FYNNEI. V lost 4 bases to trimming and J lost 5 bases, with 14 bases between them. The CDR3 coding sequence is TGTGCCAGCAGTGGTGCGACAGGACCTTATGGCTACACCTTC. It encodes CASSGATGPYGYTF.

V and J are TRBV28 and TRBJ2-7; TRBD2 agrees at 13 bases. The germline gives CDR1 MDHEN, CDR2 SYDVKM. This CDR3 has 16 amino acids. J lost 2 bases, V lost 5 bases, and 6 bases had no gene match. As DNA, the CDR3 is TGTGCCAGCAGTAAGCCGGGACTAGCGGGAACCTACGAGCAGTACTTC. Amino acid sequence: CASSKPGLAGTYEQYF.

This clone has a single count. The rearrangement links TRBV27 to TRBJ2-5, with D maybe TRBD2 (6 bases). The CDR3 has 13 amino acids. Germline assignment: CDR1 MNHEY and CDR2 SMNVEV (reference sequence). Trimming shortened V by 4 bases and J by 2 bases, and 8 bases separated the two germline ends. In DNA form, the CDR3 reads TGTGCCAGCAGTTGGGGGGTTCAAGAGACCCAGTACTTC. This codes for CASSWGVQETQYF.

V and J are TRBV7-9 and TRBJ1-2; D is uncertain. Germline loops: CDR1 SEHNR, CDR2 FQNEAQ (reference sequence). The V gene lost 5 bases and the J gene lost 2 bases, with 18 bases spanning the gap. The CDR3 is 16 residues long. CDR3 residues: CASSPTPGVSNYGYTF. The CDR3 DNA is TGTGCCAGCAGCCCTACGCCCGGAGTGTCGAACTATGGCTACACCTTC.